These 4 T cell receptor beta chains originate from one sample sequenced in a study of OX40 agonist ivuxolimab in advanced cancers. Data came from immunoSEQ multiplex PCR; TCRdb stores just in-frame clones and leaves some out. The sample has fewer than 55,000 clones, about 90% seen once. This sample comprised CD4+ or CD8+ T cells sorted from blood, obtained in a trial of the OX40 agonist ivuxolimab. These receptor sequences come from an adult with an advanced solid tumor such as melanoma, head and neck, liver or kidney cancer.

V is TRBV11-2 and J is TRBJ2-5; 7 bases map to TRBD1. Gene TRBJ2-7 matches the end of the DNA better, so the J call may be wrong. This CDR3 comprises 14 residues. CDR1 is SGHAT, CDR2 FQNNGV, per germline. In nucleotides, the CDR3 is TGTGCCAGCAGCTTCTCAGGGGGTTCCTACGAGCAGTACTTC. Protein product: CASSFSGGSYEQYF.

This clone was observed a single time. A read error may account for a junction end that differs from germline. This chain uses TRBV6-6 with TRBJ2-7, with 7 bases lining up with TRBD1. There are 12 residues in the CDR3. CDR1 MNHNY and CDR2 SVGAGI come from the germline V gene (reference sequence). The CDR3 here is CASSAAGGKPQF. The CDR3 nucleotides are TGTGCCAGCAGCGCGGCAGGGGGAAAGCCGCAATTC.

This chain connects TRBV5-1 to TRBJ2-7, with D perhaps matching TRBD1 or TRBD2 (6 bases each). This CDR3 has 15 residues. Germline CDR1 reads SGHRS; CDR2 reads YFSETQ. V dropped 5 bases and J dropped 0 bases, with 15 bases sitting between them. The CDR3 sequence is CASRPLRGVSYEQYF. CDR3 nucleotide sequence: TGCGCCAGCAGGCCCCTAAGGGGGGTCTCCTACGAGCAGTACTTC.

This chain joins TRBV4-3 and TRBJ1-5; 7 bases fit TRBD1. The CDR3 runs to 15 residues. Germline V gives CDR1 LGHNA, CDR2 YSLEER. V was pared by 4 bases and J by 0 bases, with 3 bases of the junction left unmatched. The DNA of the CDR3 is TGCGCCAGCAGCCTCCAGGGGGATAGCAATCAGCCCCAGCATTTT. Encoded protein: CASSLQGDSNQPQHF.